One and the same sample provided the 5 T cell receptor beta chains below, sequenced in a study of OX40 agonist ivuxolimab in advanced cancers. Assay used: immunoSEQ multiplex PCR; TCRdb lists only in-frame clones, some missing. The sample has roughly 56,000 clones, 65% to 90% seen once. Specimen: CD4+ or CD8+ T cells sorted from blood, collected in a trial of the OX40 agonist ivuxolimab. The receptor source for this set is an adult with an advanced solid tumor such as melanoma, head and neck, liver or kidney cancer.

In DNA form, the CDR3 reads TGTGCCAGCAGCCGCCCTAGCGGGAGTTACACCGGGGAGCTGTTTTTT. Translated: CASSRPSGSYTGELFF. The V and J genes are TRBV5-8 and TRBJ2-2; 10 bases map to TRBD2. The junction had 6 bases not matched to a gene; V was cut back by 4 bases and J by 3 bases. The CDR3 sequence is 16 residues long. The V gene's germline CDR1 is SGHTS and CDR2 YDEGEE. The full variable domain, completed using reference TRBV5-8 and TRBJ2-2, is EAGVTQSPTHLIKTRGQQATLRCSPISGHTSVYWYQQALGLGLQFLLWYDEGEERNRGNFPPRFSGRQFPNYSSELNVNALELEDSALYLCASSRPSGSYTGELFFGEGSRLTVL.

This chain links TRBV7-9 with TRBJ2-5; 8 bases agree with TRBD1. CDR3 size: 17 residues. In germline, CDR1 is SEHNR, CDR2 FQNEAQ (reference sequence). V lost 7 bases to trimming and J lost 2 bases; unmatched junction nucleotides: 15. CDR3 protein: CASTSGTGGDRQETQYF. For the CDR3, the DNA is TGTGCCAGCACCTCCGGGACAGGCGGAGACAGACAAGAGACCCAGTACTTC.

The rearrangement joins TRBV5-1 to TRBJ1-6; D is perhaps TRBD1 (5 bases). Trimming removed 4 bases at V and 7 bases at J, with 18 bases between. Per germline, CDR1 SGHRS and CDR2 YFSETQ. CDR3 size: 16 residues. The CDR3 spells CASSPGEGSGNSPLHF. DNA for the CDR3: TGCGCCAGCAGCCCCGGGGAGGGGTCGGGGAATTCACCCCTCCACTTT.

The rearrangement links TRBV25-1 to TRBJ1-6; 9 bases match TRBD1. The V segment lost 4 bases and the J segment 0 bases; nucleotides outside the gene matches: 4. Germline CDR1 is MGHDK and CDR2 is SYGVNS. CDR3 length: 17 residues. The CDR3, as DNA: TGTGCCAGCAGTGCCGGGACAGGGAGCTCCTATAATTCACCCCTCCACTTT. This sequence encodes CASSAGTGSSYNSPLHF.

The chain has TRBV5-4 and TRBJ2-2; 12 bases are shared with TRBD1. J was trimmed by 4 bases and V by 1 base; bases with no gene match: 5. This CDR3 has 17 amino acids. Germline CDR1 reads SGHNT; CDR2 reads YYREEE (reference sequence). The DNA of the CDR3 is TGTGCCAGCAGCTTGCCGGGACAGGGGGCTGGCACCGGGGAGCTGTTTTTT. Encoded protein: CASSLPGQGAGTGELFF.